The 10 T cell receptor beta chains presented below share a single source sample, sequenced in a study of T cell responses to AZD1222 COVID-19 vaccine. The table came from immunoSEQ multiplex PCR; TCRdb's copy has only in-frame clones and leaves some out. The repertoire holds about 130,000 clones, with nearly 95% as singletons. Sequencing used peripheral blood, obtained on day 0 of AZD1222 vaccination. These receptors were taken from an adult in good health.

This chain joins TRBV29-1 and TRBJ2-7; D might be TRBD1 (6 bases). Trimming left V 0 bases short and J 2 bases short, with 11 bases between. Germline-derived CDR1 and CDR2 are SQVTM and ANQGSEA. The CDR3 has 14 amino acids. The CDR3: CSVEEGGSTYEQYF. Here the CDR3 DNA reads TGCAGCGTTGAAGAAGGGGGATCCACCTACGAGCAGTACTTC.

The rearrangement links TRBV15 to TRBJ2-7, with a possible D match to TRBD1 (6 bases). Per the germline V gene, CDR1 is LNHNV and CDR2 is YYDKDF (reference sequence). Trimming cost V 0 bases and J 3 bases, with 6 bases left between them. The CDR3 loop spans 13 amino acids. CDR3 DNA sequence: TGTGCCACCAGCAGAGAGACAGGCTACGAGCAGTACTTC. Its protein product is CATSRETGYEQYF.

The chain links TRBV6-6 to TRBJ1-2; tentative D call: TRBD1 (5 bases). CDR1 MNHNY and CDR2 SVGAGI come from the germline V gene (reference sequence). The CDR3 contains 14 residues. V lost 0 bases to trimming and J lost 2 bases, with 7 bases between them. Here the CDR3 reads CASSYSQGNYGYTF. The DNA of the CDR3 is TGTGCCAGCAGTTACTCCCAGGGAAACTATGGCTACACCTTC.

The chain has TRBV18 and TRBJ2-1; D is undetermined. From germline, CDR1 is KGHSH and CDR2 LQKENI. Trimming removed 1 base at V and 7 bases at J, with 14 bases between. The CDR3 has 15 residues. CDR3 DNA: TGTGCCAGCTCACCACAGGGCCATATGCGAAATGAGCAGTTCTTC. It codes for CASSPQGHMRNEQFF.

This chain uses TRBV30 with TRBJ2-7; D is possibly TRBD2 (5 bases). Per germline, CDR1 GTSNPN and CDR2 SVGIG (reference sequence). The CDR3 is made up of 14 amino acids. Trimming removed 0 bases from V and 1 base from J, with 10 bases in between. The CDR3 DNA reads TGTGCCTGGAGTGTATCCAGCGGTTCCTACGAGCAGTACTTC. It translates to CAWSVSSGSYEQYF.

This chain links TRBV27 with TRBJ2-5; either TRBD1 or TRBD2 may supply D (6 bases each). In germline, CDR1 is MNHEY, CDR2 SMNVEV (reference sequence). The V end was cut by 2 bases, the J end by 3 bases, with 19 bases between. The CDR3 extends over 17 amino acids. The CDR3 region is CASSLNGVWGAEETQYF. The CDR3 coding sequence is TGTGCCAGCAGTTTAAATGGAGTATGGGGGGCGGAAGAGACCCAGTACTTC.

The chain uses TRBV28 and TRBJ1-6; weak D call: TRBD1 (5 bases). The CDR3 is 13 residues long. Per the germline V gene, CDR1 is MDHEN and CDR2 is SYDVKM. V was pared by 4 bases and J by 12 bases, with 13 bases between. CDR3 loop: CASSSTTEVPLHF. CDR3 DNA: TGTGCCAGCAGTTCCACGACAGAGGTACCCCTCCACTTT.

The rearrangement links TRBV29-1 to TRBJ2-7; 9 nucleotides match TRBD1. Unmatched junction bases numbered 2, after V lost 4 bases and J lost 1 base. This CDR3 is 13 amino acids long. Germline assignment: CDR1 SQVTM and CDR2 ANQGSEA. The DNA for the CDR3 is TGCAGCGTTGGGGACAGGGTGTCCTACGAGCAGTACTTC. Translating gives CSVGDRVSYEQYF.

The chain has TRBV19 and TRBJ1-5; 8 nucleotides agree with TRBD1. The CDR3 is made up of 16 amino acids. Unmatched junction bases numbered 11, after V lost 3 bases and J lost 7 bases. CDR1 is LNHDA, CDR2 SQIVND, per germline (reference sequence). The DNA of the CDR3 is TGTGCCAGTAGTATCCGAGGACAGGGATGGCGGCAGCCCCAGCATTTT. Encoded protein: CASSIRGQGWRQPQHF.

In the case of this clone: At one end, the junction sequence differs from germline, possibly due to a read error. The chain couples TRBV6-1 to TRBJ1-1; the D is unclear. This CDR3 has 13 residues. The germline V gene encodes CDR1 MNHNS and CDR2 SASEGT. CDR3 DNA: TGTGCCAGCAGTGAAATCGGCGGAAGGATAGTGCTCTTT. This encodes CASSEIGGRIVLF.